This T cell receptor beta chain was retrieved from a study of blood T cells in healthy people across ages. Alongside a J-beta primer mix, a sample-barcoded 5' primer served in a second PCR lasting about 6 to 12 cycles. TCRdb recomputed calls from the 5' RACE reads with MiXCR, one row per CDR3 protein. Here the sample spans over a million distinct CDR3 sequences, approximately 25% being singletons. Healthy Caucasian individuals from Russia aged roughly 6 to 90 were enrolled as donors. Germline CDR1 reads DFQATT; CDR2 reads SNEGSKA (reference sequence). V lost 6 bases and J lost 2; bases outside the gene matches: 18. The CDR3 sequence is 18 residues long. These same records also appear under a second study, on T cells of mothers and their children. That work states: Sample barcodes and 2-4 random nucleotides were added by the M1S primer of the second PCR.

The chain joins TRBV20-1 to TRBJ2-3; 9 positions match TRBD1. Material for sequencing was blood. This receptor was taken from a girl aged 2 to 9 in good health. CDR3 DNA sequence: TGCAGTGCGAAGGGCGGGGGACAGGGCATTACCTACACAGATACGCAGTATTTT. Translating gives CSAKGGGQGITYTDTQYF.